This TCR beta chain was found in a study of cytomegalovirus exposure and HLA in healthy donors. Study outcomes and limitations: Being productive about 87% or about 30% of the time was typical of most TCR beta V segments in an earlier analysis.

Primers: 60 Vbeta forward and 13 Jbeta reverse. Libraries were prepared by immunoSEQ multiplex PCR; TCRdb keeps only in-frame clonotypes and omits some of them. This table holds 100,000 to 150,000 clones, 81% found once. Worth noting for this clone: Antigen unknown.

Germline V gives CDR1 SGHKS, CDR2 YYEKEE (reference sequence). This CDR3 comprises 15 residues. V shed 4 bases and J shed 9 bases, with 23 bases lying between them. The sample comprised PBMCs. The V and J genes are TRBV5-5 and TRBJ2-7, with a possible D match to TRBD2 (6 bases). The origin of this receptor is a man younger than 30 in good health and CMV-seropositive. The CDR3 bases are TGTGCCAGCAGCCTTCTCAGGGTGGAACGTAGCGGGCAGTACTTC. This codes for CASSLLRVERSGQYF.